Shown below are 16 T cell receptor beta chains from a single sample sequenced in a study of cytomegalovirus exposure and HLA in healthy donors. A multiplex PCR was run with 60 Vbeta primers and 13 Jbeta primers. TCRdb's copy holds only in-frame clones and misses some; the assay was immunoSEQ multiplex PCR. This table holds about 160,000 clones, around four fifths found once. Specimen: PBMCs. These receptors were taken from a man younger than 30 in good health and CMV-seronegative.

The rearrangement uses TRBV5-4 and TRBJ1-5; TRBD1 matches 12 bases. Germline lookup yields CDR1 SGHNT and CDR2 YYREEE (reference sequence). V lost 0 bases, J lost 7 bases, and 5 bases stayed unmatched. The CDR3 contains 16 residues. CDR3 region: CASSLGGGQGAQPQHF. The CDR3 DNA follows: TGTGCCAGCAGCTTGGGAGGGGGACAGGGGGCACAGCCCCAGCATTTT. The full variable domain, completed using reference TRBV5-4 and TRBJ1-5, is ETGVTQSPTHLIKTRGQQVTLRCSSQSGHNTVSWYQQALGQGPQFIFQYYREEENGRGNFPPRFSGLQFPNYSSELNVNALELDDSALYLCASSLGGGQGAQPQHFGDGTRLSIL.

The chain is built from TRBV5-4 and TRBJ2-1; 8 nucleotides match TRBD2. Germline-derived CDR1 and CDR2 are SGHNT and YYREEE (reference sequence). V lost 6 bases, J lost 8 bases, and 25 bases stayed unmatched. CDR3 length equals 19 residues. The CDR3 DNA reads TGTGCCAGCACACTATACGGGGGGGCCTTGGGTGGTCCTCACGATGAGCAGTTCTTC. Translation gives CASTLYGGALGGPHDEQFF.

The chain joins TRBV6-1 to TRBJ2-2; possibly TRBD1 for D (6 bases). V was trimmed by 0 bases and J by 8 bases, leaving 10 bases between them. Germline values: CDR1 MNHNS, CDR2 SASEGT. CDR3 size: 14 residues. CDR3 DNA sequence: TGTGCCAGCAGTGAAGCAGGGGGTTGGGGGGAGCTGTTTTTT. It codes for CASSEAGGWGELFF.

This CDR3 reads CASSIDSSEGGGMNTEAFF. The CDR3 DNA reads TGTGCCAGTAGTATCGATTCGTCGGAGGGGGGAGGGATGAACACTGAAGCTTTCTTT. The rearrangement joins TRBV19 to TRBJ1-1, with D possibly matching TRBD1 (6 bases). Germline V gene lookup returns CDR1 LNHDA and CDR2 SQIVND (reference sequence). The CDR3 runs 19 residues. With 3 bases removed from V and 0 bases from J, the gap between germline ends came to 23 bases.

J is TRBJ2-5 and V is TRBV7-3; 7 nucleotides match TRBD1. The length of the CDR3 is 13 residues. CDR1 and CDR2 (germline): SGHTA, FQGTGA. The V gene end was trimmed by 5 bases and the J gene end by 3 bases; junction bases not matched to a gene: 3. The CDR3 spells CASSRGTEETQYF. The CDR3 region has the DNA TGTGCCAGCAGCCGAGGGACAGAAGAGACCCAGTACTTC.

This chain's CDR3 is CASSPKLRDGELFF. DNA for the CDR3: TGTGCCAGCAGCCCAAAATTACGGGACGGGGAGCTGTTTTTT. This rearrangement joins TRBV7-9 to TRBJ2-2; maybe TRBD2 (5 bases). Trimming shortened V by 5 bases and J by 7 bases, and 14 bases separated the two germline ends. The length of the CDR3 is 14 residues. In germline, CDR1 is SEHNR, CDR2 FQNEAQ (reference sequence).

This chain links TRBV29-1 with TRBJ2-7, with a tentative D call TRBD1 (5 bases). With 1 base removed from V and 4 bases from J, the gap between germline ends came to 8 bases. This CDR3 is built from 12 residues. Germline values: CDR1 SQVTM, CDR2 ANQGSEA. The CDR3 DNA follows: TGCAGCGTTGAAGGGACACTTTACGAGCAGTACTTC. Residues: CSVEGTLYEQYF.

V is TRBV27 and J is TRBJ2-7; D possibly corresponds to TRBD2 (5 bases). CDR1 MNHEY and CDR2 SMNVEV come from the germline V gene (reference sequence). This CDR3 spans 12 amino acids. Trimming left V 7 bases short and J 2 bases short, with 9 bases between. Written as DNA, the CDR3 is TGTGCCAGCATAGGAGGTCCCTACGAGCAGTACTTC. This codes for CASIGGPYEQYF.

The V and J genes are TRBV28 and TRBJ1-3; D is undetermined. This CDR3 is built from 13 residues. CDR1 and CDR2 (germline): MDHEN, SYDVKM. Trimming removed 5 bases from V and 4 bases from J, with 9 bases in between. CDR3 bases: TGTGCCAGCAGTCCCCCCTCCGGAAACACCATATATTTT. Protein sequence: CASSPPSGNTIYF.

This clone is a singleton in its sample. This chain uses TRBV5-6 with TRBJ2-3, with D tentatively TRBD2 (6 bases). The CDR3 is 16 residues long. Trimming took off 3 bases at V and 2 bases at J, with 16 bases between the two ends. CDR1 is SGHDT, CDR2 YYEEEE, per germline. The CDR3 region is CASSSEEGTYTDTQYF. The CDR3, as DNA: TGTGCCAGCAGCTCGGAGGAGGGTACCTACACAGATACGCAGTATTTT.

This clone appeared a single time. The genes are TRBV28 and TRBJ1-3; D might be TRBD1 (6 bases). The V gene lost 7 bases and the J gene lost 1 base, with 11 bases spanning the gap. CDR1 is MDHEN, CDR2 SYDVKM, per germline. The CDR3 covers 14 residues. The CDR3 is CASTRGSSGNTIYF. CDR3 DNA sequence: TGTGCCAGCACCAGGGGTTCATCTGGAAACACCATATATTTT.

The chain employs TRBV7-9 and TRBJ2-7; D not resolved. CDR1 and CDR2 (germline): SEHNR, FQNEAQ (reference sequence). V lost 7 bases, J lost 1 base, and 5 bases lay in between. The CDR3 runs 11 residues. CDR3 region: CASTSSYEQYF. The CDR3 region has the DNA TGTGCCAGCACCTCTTCCTACGAGCAGTACTTC.

V and J are TRBV21-1 and TRBJ1-6. TRBV21-1 is a pseudogene. This CDR3 is built from 12 residues. The CDR3 DNA is TGTGCCAGCAACTCCGCGAGGTCACCCCTCCACTTT. Translating gives CASNSARSPLHF.

This rearrangement joins TRBV9 to TRBJ1-2, with 9 bases identical to TRBD1. Germline V gives CDR1 SGDLS, CDR2 YYNGEE. The CDR3 totals 16 residues. Trimming took 3 bases from V and 2 from J; bases not matched to a gene: 8. The CDR3 DNA reads TGTGCCAGCAGCGCCTCTACAGGGGGCCCAAACTATGGCTACACCTTC. Amino acid sequence: CASSASTGGPNYGYTF.

This chain joins TRBV10-3 and TRBJ2-2; 13 nucleotides align to TRBD2. V was clipped by 5 bases and J by 7 bases; unmatched bases: 10. There are 17 residues in the CDR3. CDR1 ENHRY and CDR2 SYGVKD come from the germline V gene. Written as DNA, the CDR3 is TGTGCCATCAGTTCGTCGACTAGCGGGAGGTTCGACGGGGAGCTGTTTTTT. Amino acids: CAISSSTSGRFDGELFF.

This chain connects TRBV13 to TRBJ2-1, with D possibly TRBD2 on 5 matching bases. CDR3 length: 16 amino acids. Germline CDR1 is PRHDT and CDR2 is FYEKMQ (reference sequence). The V and J ends lost 4 bases and 3 bases respectively, with 16 bases between them. The chain's CDR3 is CASSSVRGLNYNEQFF. The DNA of the CDR3 is TGTGCCAGCAGCTCTGTTCGGGGTTTAAACTACAATGAGCAGTTCTTC.